One and the same sample provided the 15 T cell receptor beta chains below, sequenced in a study of siplizumab effects on memory and regulatory T cells. Measured with immunoSEQ multiplex PCR; TCRdb has only the in-frame clones, and not every one. This table holds 50,000 to 55,000 clones, roughly 97% found once. The sequencing sample was made of naive CD4+ T cells sorted from blood. The receptors shown here come from a human donor in good health.

This rearrangement joins TRBV29-1 to TRBJ1-4, with a tentative D call TRBD1 (6 bases). This CDR3 contains 12 residues. Germline assignment: CDR1 SQVTM and CDR2 ANQGSEA. Trimming pared 4 bases from V and 7 bases from J, leaving 10 bases between. The CDR3 DNA follows: TGCAGCGTTGGAGGGGGGGCTGAAAAACTGTTTTTT. This translates into CSVGGGAEKLFF.

The chain employs TRBV6-6 and TRBJ2-2, with D perhaps matching TRBD2 (5 bases). V was trimmed by 7 bases and J by 1 base, leaving 13 bases between them. This CDR3 comprises 15 residues. Germline V lookup: CDR1 MNHNY, CDR2 SVGAGI (reference sequence). The CDR3 reads CASTLSGKNTGELFF. For the CDR3, the DNA is TGTGCCAGCACCCTAAGCGGAAAGAACACCGGGGAGCTGTTTTTT.

This chain joins TRBV6-6 and TRBJ1-3; possibly TRBD1 for D (5 bases). Germline CDR1 MNHNY, CDR2 SVGAGI (reference sequence). Trimming took 6 bases from V and 1 from J, leaving 13 bases between them. This CDR3 spans 15 amino acids. As DNA, the CDR3 is TGTGCCAGCAGCCCCACAGGACTTTCTGGAAACACCATATATTTT. Amino acids: CASSPTGLSGNTIYF.

This chain links TRBV7-3 with TRBJ2-1, with D unresolved. The germline gives CDR1 SGHTA, CDR2 FQGTGA. V lost 1 base and J 9 bases, leaving 7 bases between the germline ends. This CDR3 is built from 12 residues. In DNA, the CDR3 is TGTGCCAGCAGCTTAATTCCCGGTGAGCAGTTCTTC. As protein: CASSLIPGEQFF.

This clone is a singleton in its sample. This chain links TRBV6-6 with TRBJ1-2, with D uncertain. V was pared by 6 bases and J by 6 bases, with 17 bases between. This CDR3 spans 14 amino acids. Germline CDR1 and CDR2: MNHNY and SVGAGI (reference sequence). CDR3 sequence: CASRVQGLSDGYTF. DNA for the CDR3: TGTGCCAGCAGGGTACAAGGGCTGTCGGATGGCTACACCTTC.

This sequence joins TRBV19 and TRBJ2-1, with TRBD2 identical over 8 bases. The length of the CDR3 is 16 residues. Germline CDR1 and CDR2: LNHDA and SQIVND (reference sequence). V dropped 6 bases and J dropped 10; count of bases not matched to a gene: 17. Here the CDR3 reads CASRPEGGSSGGEQFF. The CDR3 DNA is TGTGCCAGTAGGCCAGAAGGGGGGTCATCGGGAGGGGAGCAGTTCTTC.

This rearrangement joins TRBV29-1 to TRBJ2-5, with D possibly TRBD1 on 5 matching bases. The CDR3 is 12 amino acids. The germline V gene has CDR1 SQVTM and CDR2 ANQGSEA. Trimming shortened V by 8 bases and J by 5 bases, and 15 bases separated the two germline ends. The CDR3 sequence is CSTRQGGETQYF. CDR3 DNA: TGCAGCACAAGGCAGGGTGGGGAGACCCAGTACTTC.

The DNA of the CDR3 is TGTGCCTCCACACCGAGGGGACAGTTACCCTATGGCTACACCTTC. Translation: CASTPRGQLPYGYTF. This rearrangement joins TRBV30 to TRBJ1-2; 7 nucleotides align to TRBD1. Looked up from germline, CDR1 is GTSNPN and CDR2 is SVGIG (reference sequence). The CDR3 consists of 15 residues. With V trimmed by 7 bases and J by 4 bases, 15 bases remained unmatched.

V gene TRBV21-1 combines with J gene TRBJ2-7; the table's D call TRBD2 went unverified against the DNA. TRBV21-1 represents a pseudogene. The CDR3 covers 15 residues. The CDR3 loop is CASSREKTGSYEQYF. The CDR3 region has the DNA TGTGCCAGCAGCCGAGAAAAGACGGGAAGCTACGAGCAGTACTTC.

The J gene is TRBJ2-1, the V gene TRBV4-1; a weak D match, TRBD2 (5 bases). Germline V gives CDR1 MGHRA, CDR2 YSYEKL. The CDR3 runs 13 residues. V lost 6 bases and J lost 0, with 6 bases in between. The CDR3 coding sequence is TGCGCCAGCAGGGGGAGCTCCTACAATGAGCAGTTCTTC. Protein sequence: CASRGSSYNEQFF.

The rearrangement uses TRBV11-2 and TRBJ2-5; 14 positions match TRBD2. In germline, CDR1 is SGHAT, CDR2 FQNNGV. Trimming took 0 bases from V and 5 from J; bases not matched to a gene: 11. The CDR3 is 19 amino acids. DNA of the CDR3: TGTGCCAGCAGCTTAGATCCCGCCGGGACTAGCGGGAGTGGTGAGACCCAGTACTTC. Translation: CASSLDPAGTSGSGETQYF.

The chain joins TRBV7-3 to TRBJ2-2; D unclear. This CDR3 has 14 amino acids. V lost 6 bases and J 1 base, leaving 9 bases between the germline ends. Germline-derived CDR1 and CDR2 are SGHTA and FQGTGA. The CDR3 bases are TGTGCCAGCAGACCCACTGGGAACACCGGGGAGCTGTTTTTT. Its protein product is CASRPTGNTGELFF.

This clone was seen once. V is TRBV10-3 and J is TRBJ2-1; 13 nucleotides align to TRBD2. The germline CDR1 and CDR2 sequences are ENHRY and SYGVKD. V shed 7 bases, J shed 8 bases, and the junction held 2 bases outside the gene matches. CDR3 size: 13 residues. CDR3 sequence (DNA): TGTGCCATCATGGGACTAGCGGGATATGAGCAGTTCTTC. It is translated as CAIMGLAGYEQFF.

On this clone itself: The DNA is omitted, as the CDR3 cannot be located on it reliably, and the CDR3 follows TCRdb's listing. The gene calls are TRBV10-3 and TRBJ2-7; the listed D gene, TRBD1, was not tested against the DNA. Germline CDR1 is ENHRY and CDR2 is SYGVKD. The CDR3 totals 17 residues, both ends included. The CDR3 loop reads CAISDSTSSTSGFKKYF.

The chain links TRBV5-1 to TRBJ2-1; D may be TRBD1 (6 bases). The CDR3 spans 13 residues. Trimming took off 4 bases at V and 5 bases at J, with 10 bases between the two ends. CDR1 SGHRS and CDR2 YFSETQ come from the germline V gene. The CDR3 loop is CASSGSGDNEQFF. In DNA form, the CDR3 reads TGCGCCAGCAGCGGGTCAGGGGACAATGAGCAGTTCTTC.